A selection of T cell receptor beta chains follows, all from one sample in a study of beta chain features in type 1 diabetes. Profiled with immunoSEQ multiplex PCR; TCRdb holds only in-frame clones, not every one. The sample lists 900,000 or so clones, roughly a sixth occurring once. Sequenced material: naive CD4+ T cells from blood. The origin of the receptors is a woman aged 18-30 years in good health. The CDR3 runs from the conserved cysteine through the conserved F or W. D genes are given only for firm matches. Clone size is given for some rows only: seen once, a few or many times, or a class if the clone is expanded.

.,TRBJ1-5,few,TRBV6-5,CASSYSRVDRPQHF,TGTGCCAGCAGTTACTCGAGGGTAGATCGGCCCCAGCATTTT
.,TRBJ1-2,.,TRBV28,CASSSEYGYTF,TGTGCCAGCAGTTCAGAATATGGCTACACCTTC
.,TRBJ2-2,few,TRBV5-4,CASSLDNTGELFF,TGTGCCAGCAGCTTGGATAACACCGGGGAGCTGTTTTTT
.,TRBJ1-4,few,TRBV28,CASSLFLNREKLFF,TGTGCCAGCAGTTTATTTCTCAATCGGGAAAAACTGTTTTTT
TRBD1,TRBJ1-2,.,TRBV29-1,CSVLRDRPPYGYTF,TGCAGCGTCCTCCGGGACAGGCCGCCTTATGGCTACACCTTC
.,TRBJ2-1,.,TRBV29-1,CSVEQSRVANEQFF,TGCAGCGTTGAACAGTCCAGGGTTGCCAATGAGCAGTTCTTC
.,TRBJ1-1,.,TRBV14,CASSQSLNTEAFF,TGTGCCAGCAGCCAATCTTTGAACACTGAAGCTTTCTTT
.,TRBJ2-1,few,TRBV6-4,CASSVERVLFSSYNEQFF,TGTGCCAGCAGTGTTGAAAGAGTCCTATTTTCCTCCTACAATGAGCAGTTCTTC
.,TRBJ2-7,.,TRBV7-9,CASSLRRKDEQYF,TGTGCCAGCAGCTTACGTCGCAAGGACGAGCAGTACTTC
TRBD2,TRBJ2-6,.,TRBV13,CASSHAGTSGRVTGANVLTF,TGTGCCAGCAGCCATGCCGGGACTAGCGGGAGGGTTACTGGGGCCAACGTCCTGACTTTC
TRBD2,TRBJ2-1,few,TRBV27,CASSFSGASPLRRNEQFF,TGTGCCAGCAGTTTTAGCGGGGCAAGTCCTCTTCGACGCAATGAGCAGTTCTTC
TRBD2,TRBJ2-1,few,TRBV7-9,CASSLASSGHYNEQFF,TGTGCCAGCAGCTTAGCCTCTAGCGGCCACTACAATGAGCAGTTCTTC
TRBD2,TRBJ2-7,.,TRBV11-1,CASSPKTRTSGSYEQYF,TGTGCCAGCAGCCCAAAAACTAGGACTAGCGGCTCCTACGAGCAGTACTTC
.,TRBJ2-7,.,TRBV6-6,CASWEERGYEQYF,TGTGCCAGCTGGGAGGAGCGAGGCTACGAGCAGTACTTC
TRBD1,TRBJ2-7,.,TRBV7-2,CASSLLGTGASYEQYF,TGTGCCAGCAGCTTACTCGGGACAGGGGCCTCCTACGAGCAGTACTTC
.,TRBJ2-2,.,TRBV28,CASSYPRGVTGELFF,TGTGCCAGCAGTTACCCCAGAGGGGTCACCGGGGAGCTGTTTTTT
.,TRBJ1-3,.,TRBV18,CASSPIMGPGSGNTIYF,TGTGCCAGCTCACCAATAATGGGCCCCGGCTCTGGAAACACCATATATTTT
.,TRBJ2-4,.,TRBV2,CASSLKDTAGTPFYF,TGTGCCAGCAGTCTAAAAGATACCGCCGGGACCCCATTCTACTTC
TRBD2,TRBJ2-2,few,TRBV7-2,CASSLLAGGPGTGELFF,TGTGCCAGCAGCTTATTGGCGGGAGGGCCGGGGACCGGGGAGCTGTTTTTT
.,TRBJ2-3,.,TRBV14,CASSPWGSLGTDTQYF,TGTGCCAGCAGCCCCTGGGGTTCTCTTGGCACAGATACGCAGTATTTT